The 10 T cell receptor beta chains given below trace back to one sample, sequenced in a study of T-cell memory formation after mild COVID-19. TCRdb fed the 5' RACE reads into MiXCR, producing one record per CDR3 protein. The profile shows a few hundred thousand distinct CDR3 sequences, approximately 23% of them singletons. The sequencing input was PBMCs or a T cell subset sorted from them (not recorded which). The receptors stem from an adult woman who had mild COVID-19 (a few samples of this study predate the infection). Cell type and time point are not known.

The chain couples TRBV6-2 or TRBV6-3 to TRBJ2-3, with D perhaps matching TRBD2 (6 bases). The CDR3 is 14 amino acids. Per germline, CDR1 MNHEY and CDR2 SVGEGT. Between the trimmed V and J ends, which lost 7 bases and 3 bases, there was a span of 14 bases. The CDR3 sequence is CASTKGLQTDTQYF. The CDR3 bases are TGTGCCAGCACCAAGGGACTCCAGACAGATACGCAGTATTTT.

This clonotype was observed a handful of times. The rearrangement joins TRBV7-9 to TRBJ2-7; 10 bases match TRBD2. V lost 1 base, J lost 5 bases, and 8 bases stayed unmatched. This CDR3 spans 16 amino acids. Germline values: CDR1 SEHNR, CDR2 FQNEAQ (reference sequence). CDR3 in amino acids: CASSLDASGSHNEQYF. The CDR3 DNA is TGTGCCAGCAGCTTAGACGCTAGCGGGAGTCATAACGAGCAGTACTTC.

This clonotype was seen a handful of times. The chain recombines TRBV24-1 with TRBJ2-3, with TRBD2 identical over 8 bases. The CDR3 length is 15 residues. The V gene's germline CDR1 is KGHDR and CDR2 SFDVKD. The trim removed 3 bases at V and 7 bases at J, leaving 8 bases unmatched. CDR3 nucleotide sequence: TGTGCCACCAGTGATCCGACGGGGGGGTCTAATACGCAGTATTTT. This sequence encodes CATSDPTGGSNTQYF.

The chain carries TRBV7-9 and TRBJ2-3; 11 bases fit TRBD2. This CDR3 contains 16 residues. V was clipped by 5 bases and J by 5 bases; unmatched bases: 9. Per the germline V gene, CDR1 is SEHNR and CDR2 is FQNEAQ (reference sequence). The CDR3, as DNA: TGTGCCAGCAGCCCCGCCCTAGCGGGGGGAGTAGATACGCAGTATTTT. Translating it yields CASSPALAGGVDTQYF.

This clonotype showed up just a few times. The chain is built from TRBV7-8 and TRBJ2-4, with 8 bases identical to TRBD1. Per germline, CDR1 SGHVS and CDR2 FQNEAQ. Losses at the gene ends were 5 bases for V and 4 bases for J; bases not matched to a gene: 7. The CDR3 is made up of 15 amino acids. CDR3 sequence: CASSLRGQEKNIQYF. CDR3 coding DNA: TGTGCCAGCAGCCTGCGGGGACAGGAGAAAAACATTCAGTACTTC.

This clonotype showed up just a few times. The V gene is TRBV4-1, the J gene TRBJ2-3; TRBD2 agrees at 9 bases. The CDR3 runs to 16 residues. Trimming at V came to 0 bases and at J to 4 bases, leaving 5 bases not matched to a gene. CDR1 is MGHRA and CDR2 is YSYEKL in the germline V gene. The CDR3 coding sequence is TGCGCCAGCAGCCAAGAAATTAGCGGGAGTTCAGATACGCAGTATTTT. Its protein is CASSQEISGSSDTQYF.

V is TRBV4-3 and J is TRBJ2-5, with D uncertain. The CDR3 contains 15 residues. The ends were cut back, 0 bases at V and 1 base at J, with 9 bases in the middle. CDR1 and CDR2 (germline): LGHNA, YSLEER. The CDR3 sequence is CASSQDKNLQETQYF. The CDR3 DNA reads TGCGCCAGCAGCCAAGATAAAAACCTCCAAGAGACCCAGTACTTC.

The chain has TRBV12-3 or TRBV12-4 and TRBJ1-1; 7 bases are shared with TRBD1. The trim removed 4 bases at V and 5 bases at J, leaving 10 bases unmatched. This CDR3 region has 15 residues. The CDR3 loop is CASSSGGVRETEAFF. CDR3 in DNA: TGTGCCAGCAGTTCAGGGGGGGTTCGGGAAACTGAAGCTTTCTTT.

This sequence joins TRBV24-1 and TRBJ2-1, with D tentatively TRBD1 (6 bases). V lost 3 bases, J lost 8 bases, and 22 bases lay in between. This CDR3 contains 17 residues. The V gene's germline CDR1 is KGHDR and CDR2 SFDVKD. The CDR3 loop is CATSDVKQGALSDEQFF. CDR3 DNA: TGTGCCACCAGTGATGTAAAACAGGGCGCGCTATCGGATGAGCAGTTCTTC.

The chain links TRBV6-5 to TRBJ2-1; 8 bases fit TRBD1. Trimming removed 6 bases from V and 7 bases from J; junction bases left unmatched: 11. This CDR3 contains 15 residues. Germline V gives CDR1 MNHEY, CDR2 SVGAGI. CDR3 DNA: TGTGCCAGCAGGCATCGACAGGGGTCCTTTAATGAGCAGTTCTTC. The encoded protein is CASRHRQGSFNEQFF.